The clone carrying this TCR beta chain was detected many times. Its target is not known. This entry is derived from a study of CD8 T cells in ankylosing spondylitis. Study-level findings and limits: Roughly 8 highly homologous variants formed a TCR beta motif that appeared characteristic of ankylosing spondylitis blood.

The trim removed 4 bases at V and 8 bases at J, leaving 8 bases unmatched. Germline CDR1 SGHRS, CDR2 YFSETQ. The CDR3 runs to 15 residues. Making use of molecular barcodes, quantitative 5'-RACE generated TCR beta libraries. MiXCR was run by TCRdb on the 5' RACE reads, yielding one entry per CDR3 protein. The sample holds 700,000 to 1,000,000 distinct CDR3 sequences, over 9.5% seen once. The origin of this receptor is a male donor with ankylosing spondylitis. V is TRBV5-1 and J is TRBJ1-6, with 8 nucleotides matching TRBD1. The sequenced sample consisted of blood, either unsorted or a sorted T cell fraction (not recorded which). The CDR3 bases are TGCGCCAGCAGCCCTGGACAGGGCCCCTATTCACCCCTCCACTTT. It codes for CASSPGQGPYSPLHF.